This TCR beta chain was sequenced in a study of T-cell memory formation after mild COVID-19. Turning to the study itself: Among the donors, TCR clusters were largely specific to each donor.

From the 5' RACE reads, TCRdb called clonotypes with MiXCR, one entry per CDR3 protein. Among approximately 290,000 distinct CDR3 sequences, approximately 16% were seen once, and the ten largest hold roughly 20%. The study, taken as a whole, reports: Mainly CM and EM harbored the contracting CD4+ clones; mainly EMRA harbored the CD8+ ones. Prior to infection, memory already included some responding clones, suggesting cross-reactive memory joined.

Trimming shortened V by 1 base and J by 8 bases, and 19 bases separated the two germline ends. Germline CDR1 is SGHNT and CDR2 is YYREEE (reference sequence). The CDR3 sequence is 16 residues long. Regarding this clonotype: Antigen: not known.

Sequenced input: PBMCs or a T cell subset sorted from them (not recorded which). The V and J genes are TRBV5-4 and TRBJ2-1; the D is unclear. This TCR came from a man between 18 and 29 years old who had mild COVID-19 (a few samples of this study predate the infection). Cell type and time point are not known. The CDR3 DNA is TGTGCCAGCAGCTTGCTATCCATTTCCGCGATTCATGAGCAGTTCTTC. Its translation is CASSLLSISAIHEQFF.